The rows below give T cell receptor beta chains drawn from one sample of a study of cytomegalovirus exposure and HLA in healthy donors. Clones were sequenced by immunoSEQ multiplex PCR, and TCRdb holds only the in-frame ones, with some missing. The repertoire holds about 35,000 clones, with 75% to 85% as singletons. Sequenced input: PBMCs. Every receptor here comes from a male donor in good health and CMV-seronegative. Each CDR3 is given with its conserved first and last residue. Fields, in order: J gene, V gene, CDR3 length, CDR3 protein.

TRBJ1-1	TRBV29-1	13	CSVSYTGNTEAFF
TRBJ2-2	TRBV5-4	16	CASRDGGGGGTGELFF
TRBJ2-2	TRBV11-2	14	CASSLGPNTGELFF
TRBJ1-5	TRBV19	14	CAKPPGHGNQPQHF
TRBJ1-5	TRBV5-6	15	CASSLEGAVNQPQHF
TRBJ2-2	TRBV7-8	18	CASSAPGLDFANTGELFF
TRBJ1-1	TRBV18	14	CASSEDRASTEAFF
TRBJ2-5	TRBV7-2	14	CARGGSGGAKTQYF
TRBJ2-3	TRBV7-3	13	CASSFGQGDTQYF
TRBJ2-1	TRBV7-2	16	CASSPDVGASGNEQFF
TRBJ1-1	TRBV28	13	CASSQLQGTEAFF
TRBJ2-5	TRBV2	14	CASSAGWVGETQYF
TRBJ2-5	TRBV29-1	13	CSAQTGFQETQYF
TRBJ2-5	TRBV18	15	CASSPGQEAGGTQYF
TRBJ1-2	TRBV6-1	15	CASSEALQADYGYTF
TRBJ2-7	TRBV4-1	15	CASSQVHSRVYEQYF
TRBJ1-6	TRBV15	16	CATSRAPGQPNSPLHF
TRBJ1-2	TRBV6-5	14	CASSYLGTGHGYTF
TRBJ1-1	TRBV6-5	14	CASRHDRRNTEAFF
TRBJ1-6	TRBV30	13	CARSEGNNSPLHF
TRBJ1-3	TRBV29-1	14	CSVLQGRSGNTIYF
TRBJ1-2	TRBV4-3	15	CASSQGLGQTRGYTF
TRBJ1-6	TRBV30	13	CAWRSQYNSPLHF
TRBJ1-6	TRBV27	14	CASSLNRGNSPLHF
TRBJ2-1	TRBV27	15	CASSLTLVYRYEQFF
TRBJ1-2	TRBV6-5	13	CASRPDRQYGYTF
TRBJ1-2	TRBV5-1	13	CASSLEGQNGYTF
TRBJ1-1	TRBV18	15	CASSPRTGENTEAFF
TRBJ2-3	TRBV4-1	15	CASSQDLSISDTQYF
TRBJ2-1	TRBV4-1	17	CASSQSRLAESYNEQFF
TRBJ1-5	TRBV27	13	CASSLEGGQPQHF